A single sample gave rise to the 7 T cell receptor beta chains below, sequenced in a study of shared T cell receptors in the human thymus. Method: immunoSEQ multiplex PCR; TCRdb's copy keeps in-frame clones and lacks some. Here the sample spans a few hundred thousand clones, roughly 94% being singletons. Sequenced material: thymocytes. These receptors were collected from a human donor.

The CDR3 spells CAISEIQGEKLFF. Here the CDR3 DNA reads TGTGCCATCAGTGAGATCCAAGGGGAAAAACTGTTTTTT. The chain combines TRBV10-3 with TRBJ1-4; D gene ambiguous. V was cut by 2 bases and J by 8 bases, with 9 bases left in between. This CDR3 is built from 13 residues. The germline V gene encodes CDR1 ENHRY and CDR2 SYGVKD.

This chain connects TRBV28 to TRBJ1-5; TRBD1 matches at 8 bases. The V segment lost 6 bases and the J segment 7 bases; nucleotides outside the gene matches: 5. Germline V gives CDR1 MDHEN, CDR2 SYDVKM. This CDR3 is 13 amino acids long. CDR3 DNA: TGTGCCAGCAGCCAGGGGGCAAGGCAGCCCCAGCATTTT. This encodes CASSQGARQPQHF.

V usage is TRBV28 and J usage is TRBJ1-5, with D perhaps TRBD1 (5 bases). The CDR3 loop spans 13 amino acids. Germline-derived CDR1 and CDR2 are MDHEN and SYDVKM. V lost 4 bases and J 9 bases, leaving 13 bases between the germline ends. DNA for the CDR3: TGTGCCAGCAGTTCAAGGCTCGGGACGCCCCAGCATTTT. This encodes CASSSRLGTPQHF.

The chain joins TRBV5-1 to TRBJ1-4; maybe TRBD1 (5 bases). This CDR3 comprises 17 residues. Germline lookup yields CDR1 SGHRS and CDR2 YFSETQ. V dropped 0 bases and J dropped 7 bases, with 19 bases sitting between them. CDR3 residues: CASSLVGGQGDGEKLFF. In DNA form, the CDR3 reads TGCGCCAGCAGCTTGGTAGGTGGGCAGGGAGACGGTGAAAAACTGTTTTTT. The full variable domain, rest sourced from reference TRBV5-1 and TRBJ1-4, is KAGVTQTPRYLIKTRGQQVTLSCSPISGHRSVSWYQQTPGQGLQFLFEYFSETQRNKGNFPGRFSGRQFSNSRSEMNVSTLELGDSALYLCASSLVGGQGDGEKLFFGSGTQLSVL.

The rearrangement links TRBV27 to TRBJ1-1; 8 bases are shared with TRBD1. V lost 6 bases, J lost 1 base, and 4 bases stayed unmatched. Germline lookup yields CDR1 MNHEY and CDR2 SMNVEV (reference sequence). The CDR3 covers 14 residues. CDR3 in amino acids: CASSPGTGNTEAFF. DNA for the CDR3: TGTGCCAGCAGCCCCGGGACAGGGAACACTGAAGCTTTCTTT.

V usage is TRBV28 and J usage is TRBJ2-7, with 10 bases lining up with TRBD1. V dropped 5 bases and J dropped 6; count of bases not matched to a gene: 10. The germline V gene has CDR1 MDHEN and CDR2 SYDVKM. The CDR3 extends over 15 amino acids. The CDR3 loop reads CASSDRDRGATEQYF. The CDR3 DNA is TGTGCCAGCAGTGATCGGGACAGGGGCGCAACCGAGCAGTACTTC.

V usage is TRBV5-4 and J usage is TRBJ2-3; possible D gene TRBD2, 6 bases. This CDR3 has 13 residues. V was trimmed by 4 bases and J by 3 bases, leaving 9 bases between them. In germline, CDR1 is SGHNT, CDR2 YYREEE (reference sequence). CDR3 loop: CASSGGTTDTQYF. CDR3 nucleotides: TGTGCCAGCAGCGGAGGGACTACAGATACGCAGTATTTT.